The 14 T cell receptor beta chains given below trace back to one sample, sequenced in a study of neurological immune-mediated disorders. TCRdb re-analysed the 5' RACE reads in MiXCR, keeping a single row per CDR3 protein. The sample carries 40,000 or so distinct CDR3 sequences, 7% to 8% recorded once. The sample consisted of PBMCs. Receptors originate from a woman aged 35 to 49 in good health.

This clonotype was seen repeatedly, ten times or more. The gene calls are TRBV7-3 and TRBJ2-1; 10 bases match TRBD1. The CDR3 is 14 amino acids. Germline lookup yields CDR1 SGHTA and CDR2 FQGTGA. V was clipped by 3 bases and J by 7 bases; unmatched bases: 3. The CDR3 DNA reads TGTGCCAGCAGCTTGACAGGGGGCACGAATGAGCAGTTCTTC. Its protein product is CASSLTGGTNEQFF.

This clonotype was counted ten times or more. This rearrangement joins TRBV5-1 to TRBJ2-1, with TRBD2 matching 9 bases. The CDR3 is 15 residues long. Germline V gene sequence: CDR1 SGHRS, CDR2 YFSETQ. The ends lost 7 bases at V and 5 bases at J; junction bases unmatched: 10. As DNA, the CDR3 is TGCGCCAGCGGGGGAGCGGGGGGTTTCGACAATGAGCAGTTCTTC. Translating it yields CASGGAGGFDNEQFF.

This clonotype was observed at least ten times. J is TRBJ2-5 and V is TRBV2; the D is unclear. CDR3 length equals 13 residues. Germline CDR1 is SNHLY and CDR2 is FYNNEI. V was clipped by 5 bases and J by 0 bases, with 7 bases between them. The CDR3 spells CASSIGHQETQYF. In nucleotides, the CDR3 is TGTGCCAGCAGTATTGGACACCAAGAGACCCAGTACTTC. The variable domain in full, completed from reference TRBV2 and TRBJ2-5, reads EPEVTQTPSHQVTQMGQEVILRCVPISNHLYFYWYRQILGQKVEFLVSFYNNEISEKSEIFDDQFSVERPDGSNFTLKIRSTKLEDSAMYFCASSIGHQETQYFGPGTRLLVL.

This clonotype was recorded at least ten times. The chain uses TRBV4-1 and TRBJ2-3, with 7 bases aligning to TRBD2. CDR1 and CDR2 from the germline V gene are MGHRA and YSYEKL. This CDR3 is 17 amino acids long. V lost 1 base, J lost 3 bases, and 10 bases stayed unmatched. The CDR3 region is CASSQVNSGSGTDTQYF. Here the CDR3 DNA reads TGCGCCAGCAGCCAAGTTAATAGCGGGTCGGGAACAGATACGCAGTATTTT.

This clonotype was recorded many times. The chain is built from TRBV12-3 or TRBV12-4 and TRBJ2-3; no reliable D call. V shed 3 bases and J shed 1 base, with 11 bases lying between them. There are 15 residues in the CDR3. The CDR3 is CASSFPQSGTDTQYF. The CDR3, as DNA: TGTGCCAGCAGTTTCCCGCAAAGCGGCACAGATACGCAGTATTTT.

This clonotype was seen at least ten times. The rearrangement joins TRBV20-1 to TRBJ1-1, with TRBD1 as a possible D gene (5 bases). Per the germline V gene, CDR1 is DFQATT and CDR2 is SNEGSKA (reference sequence). The CDR3 is made up of 13 amino acids. Trimming shortened V by 3 bases and J by 3 bases, and 11 bases separated the two germline ends. The CDR3 region is CSAREIRDTEAFF. For the CDR3, the DNA is TGCAGTGCTAGGGAGATCAGGGACACTGAAGCTTTCTTT.

This clonotype was counted many times. The chain combines TRBV20-1 with TRBJ2-1; 7 bases fit TRBD2. Germline CDR1 is DFQATT and CDR2 is SNEGSKA (reference sequence). This CDR3 is built from 15 residues. Losses at the gene ends were 0 bases for V and 3 bases for J; bases not matched to a gene: 5. CDR3 nucleotides: TGCAGTGCTAGAGATTCTAGCGGATACTACAATGAGCAGTTCTTC. This codes for CSARDSSGYYNEQFF.

This clonotype occurred many times. A much larger clone lies a single base off, so this may be a read error. The chain uses TRBV3-1 and TRBJ2-1, with 7 positions matching TRBD2. V trimming: 0 bases; J trimming: 5 bases; junction bases outside the gene matches: 7. Germline assignment: CDR1 LGHDT and CDR2 YNNKEL (reference sequence). This CDR3 is built from 16 residues. CDR3 sequence: CASSQDPGLQHNEQFF. CDR3 DNA sequence: TGTGCCAGCAGCCAAGACCCGGGACTACAGCACAATGAGCAGTTCTTC.

This clonotype occurred many times. This chain uses TRBV9 with TRBJ1-5, with D perhaps TRBD1 (6 bases). The CDR3 length is 14 residues. The V end lost 0 bases, the J end lost 7 bases, and 11 bases lay between the germline ends. Germline CDR1 SGDLS, CDR2 YYNGEE. CDR3 amino acids: CASSVGGGAQPQHF. The CDR3 bases are TGTGCCAGCAGCGTAGGTGGGGGGGCACAGCCCCAGCATTTT.

This clonotype was seen at least ten times. The chain uses TRBV27 and TRBJ2-5; weak D call: TRBD2 (5 bases). Germline V gives CDR1 MNHEY, CDR2 SMNVEV (reference sequence). V lost 6 bases and J 2 bases, leaving 10 bases between the germline ends. This CDR3 is built from 13 residues. The CDR3 bases are TGTGCCAGCAGCAGACGGGGACAAGAGACCCAGTACTTC. Amino acid sequence: CASSRRGQETQYF.

This clonotype has a count of ten or more. V is TRBV10-2 and J is TRBJ2-3; D perhaps matches TRBD2 (6 bases). Germline values: CDR1 WSHSY, CDR2 SAAADI. The CDR3 sequence is 15 residues long. V was clipped by 0 bases and J by 1 base, with 8 bases between them. CDR3 DNA sequence: TGCGCCAGCAGTGAGTCAGGAGGGCGCACAGATACGCAGTATTTT. This codes for CASSESGGRTDTQYF.

The sample holds many counts of this clonotype. The rearrangement joins TRBV5-1 to TRBJ2-2; D is perhaps TRBD2 (7 bases). Per germline, CDR1 SGHRS and CDR2 YFSETQ. CDR3 length: 15 amino acids. V shed 7 bases and J shed 0 bases, with 13 bases lying between them. The CDR3 sequence: CASGRGPTNTGELFF. CDR3 DNA: TGCGCCAGCGGGCGGGGGCCCACGAACACCGGGGAGCTGTTTTTT.

In this sample, this clonotype turned up many times. This rearrangement joins TRBV7-9 to TRBJ2-4; the match to TRBD1 covers 9 bases. Germline CDR1 and CDR2: SEHNR and FQNEAQ (reference sequence). V shed 5 bases and J 2 bases; nucleotides not matched to a gene: 7. The CDR3 sequence is 16 residues long. The CDR3 region is CASSHGTGFTKNIQYF. For the CDR3, the DNA is TGTGCCAGCAGCCACGGGACAGGGTTTACCAAAAACATTCAGTACTTC.

This clonotype was counted many times. CDR3 nucleotide sequence: TGTGCCAGCAGCTTGAAGGGAGGTTGGGACACTGAAGCTTTCTTT. Amino acids: CASSLKGGWDTEAFF. The chain employs TRBV5-5 and TRBJ1-1, with D unclear. This CDR3 has 15 amino acids. Trimming took off 1 base at V and 3 bases at J, with 13 bases between the two ends. Per germline, CDR1 SGHKS and CDR2 YYEKEE (reference sequence). The variable domain in full, with the rest retrieved from reference TRBV5-5 and TRBJ1-1, is DAGVTQSPTHLIKTRGQQVTLRCSPISGHKSVSWYQQVLGQGPQFIFQYYEKEERGRGNFPDRFSARQFPNYSSELNVNALLLGDSALYLCASSLKGGWDTEAFFGQGTRLTVV.